This TCR beta chain was captured by sequencing in a study of blood T cell repertoires in COVID-19. At the level of the study: Italy, Spain and the United States were the sources of the convalescent and acute COVID-19 samples. In each case, the material was cDNA or gDNA derived from T cells, B-cell-depleted T cells, or PBMCs.

This clone showed up just once. J gave up 10 bases and V 3 bases, and 7 bases lay outside the gene matches. CDR3 length equals 13 residues. CDR1 LGHNA and CDR2 YSLEER come from the germline V gene. Original processing methods: Nucleated cell counts were estimated from reference gene primer amplification. Clones were sequenced by immunoSEQ multiplex PCR, and TCRdb holds only the in-frame ones, with some missing. V and J calls plus clone size are reproduced from that table; the DNA served to infer D and trimming. Seen here are 65,000 to 75,000 clones, 80% observed once, and the top ten hold about 12%. Sequencing was performed on peripheral blood. The chain recombines TRBV4-3 with TRBJ1-1, with 8 bases identical to TRBD1. The clonotype comes from a human donor in a cohort sampled during active COVID-19. This CDR3 reads CASSQTQGAGAFF. The CDR3 coding sequence is TGCGCCAGCAGCCAGACGCAGGGGGCTGGAGCTTTCTTT.